The clone carrying this T cell receptor beta chain was recorded a few times. The antigen remains unidentified. This entry belongs to a study of T-cell reconstitution after alpha-beta-depleted transplantation in children. Study findings and constraints: One year post-transplant, T-cell counts and diversity were largely derived from T cells produced anew. Expanded clones from the graft, numbering several hundred, reportedly supplied alpha-beta T cells about two months after transplant.

Molecular barcoding with unique molecular identifiers was used for the TCRbeta library. From the PCR reads, TCRdb called clonotypes with MiXCR, one entry per CDR3 protein. The data contain under 150,000 distinct CDR3 sequences, roughly 9% of them seen just once; the ten biggest clones take up around 24%. This receptor was taken from a girl under two years old who had a stem cell transplant for combined immunodeficiency, so the T cells may come from the graft donor. The sequencing used PBMCs, mostly from graft donor cells, collected 180 days after TCRalphabeta/CD19-depleted stem cell transplant.

The CDR3 here is CASSQTGVRAGANVLTF. The CDR3 DNA follows: TGTGCCAGCAGTCAGACAGGGGTCAGAGCTGGGGCCAACGTCCTGACTTTC. The chain is built from TRBV27 and TRBJ2-6; 8 bases align to TRBD1. With V trimmed by 5 bases and J by 2 bases, 8 bases remained unmatched. CDR1 and CDR2 from the germline V gene are MNHEY and SMNVEV (reference sequence). The length of the CDR3 is 17 residues.